This TCR beta chain emerged from a study of Ad26.COV2.S vaccination and SARS-CoV-2 variants. The overall study: Once or twice, 56 days apart, Ad26.COV2.S was delivered intramuscularly.

As regards this clone: The target antigen is unknown.

This table comes from immunoSEQ multiplex PCR, and its TCRdb copy is limited to in-frame clones, with some not included. The sample yields 380,000 or so clones, 86% seen once. Indicated treatment: some 20 received Ad26.COV2.S at low or high dose, single or two shots; roughly five received placebo; per-sample allocation not given. Samples came from day 63 after the first vaccine or placebo injection. Overall study findings and caveats: Recipients given vaccine exceeded placebo recipients in spike-specific TCR breadth. TCR breadth and depth estimates may have understated total T cell responses. Substantial breadth in spike-specific CD8+ and CD4+ T cell responses was reportedly seen after vaccination.

Looked up from germline, CDR1 is MNHEY and CDR2 is SMNVEV (reference sequence). The CDR3 has 13 residues. V lost 6 bases, J lost 4 bases, and 12 bases lay in between. The receptor was derived from a person between 18 and 65 years old who received the Ad26.COV2.S COVID-19 vaccine or a placebo. The specimen comprised peripheral blood, sampled in a trial of Ad26.COV2.S vaccine versus placebo. The chain employs TRBV27 and TRBJ1-2; D might be TRBD1 (5 bases). CDR3 coding DNA: TGTGCCAGCAGCACACCGGGGGGCTATGGCTACACCTTC. Residues: CASSTPGGYGYTF.